Below, 13 T cell receptor beta chains from the same sample are listed, as sequenced in a study of T cell repertoires in cytomegalovirus infection. These receptors have no identified antigens. TCRdb passed the reads through MiXCR, listing each CDR3 protein once. Seen here are some 900,000 distinct CDR3 sequences, approximately 32% observed once, and the top ten hold around 12%. Specimen: cultured CD8+ T cells from PBMCs, collected from culture after CMV antigen stimulation. The receptors here all came from a human donor in good health (CMV status not recorded). Some clones in this sample may be carry-over from other donors' samples.

This clonotype was recorded at least ten times. V usage is TRBV12-3 or TRBV12-4 and J usage is TRBJ2-5, with 11 bases lining up with TRBD2. The V gene end was trimmed by 6 bases and the J gene end by 5 bases; junction bases not matched to a gene: 5. CDR3 length: 14 residues. The DNA for the CDR3 is TGTGCCAGCAGCAGTAGCGGGGGGGCTGAGACCCAGTACTTC. Its protein product is CASSSSGGAETQYF.

This chain joins TRBV6-9 and TRBJ2-7; 8 bases are shared with TRBD2. Trimming cost V 8 bases and J 4 bases; bases outside gene matches: 13. CDR1 and CDR2 (germline): MNHGY, SVAAGI. CDR3 length: 15 residues. CDR3 loop: CASLDGGGGGYEQYV. The CDR3 DNA sequence: TGTGCCAGCTTAGACGGGGGGGGCGGGGGATACGAGCAGTACGTC.

This clonotype was detected a few times. The V and J genes are TRBV7-6 and TRBJ1-1, with D maybe TRBD1 (5 bases). With 5 bases removed from V and 2 bases from J, the gap between germline ends came to 12 bases. The CDR3 extends over 14 amino acids. Germline V gene lookup returns CDR1 SGHVS and CDR2 FNYEAQ. CDR3 nucleotides: TGTGCCAGCAGCCGCTTCCAGGGTAACACTGAAGCTTTCTTT. Translating it yields CASSRFQGNTEAFF.

This clonotype has a handful of counts. J is TRBJ1-1 and V is TRBV7-2; the match to TRBD1 covers 7 bases. The CDR3 loop spans 15 amino acids. Germline assignment: CDR1 SGHTA and CDR2 FQGNSA. J lost 3 bases, V lost 5 bases, and 9 bases had no gene match. The CDR3 DNA sequence: TGTGCCAGCAGCCTCCCCGACAGGGTGGACACTGAAGCTTTCTTT. This codes for CASSLPDRVDTEAFF. Variable domain in full (rest from reference TRBV7-2 and TRBJ1-1): GAGVSQSPSNKVTEKGKDVELRCDPISGHTALYWYRQSLGQGLEFLIYFQGNSAPDKSGLPSDRFSAERTGGSVSTLTIQRTQQEDSAVYLCASSLPDRVDTEAFFGQGTRLTVV.

About this clonotype: This may be a read error: a much more frequent sequence differs by one nucleotide. The J gene is TRBJ1-1, the V gene TRBV27; possible D gene TRBD1, 5 bases. This CDR3 contains 13 residues. Germline V gene sequence: CDR1 MNHEY, CDR2 SMNVEV (reference sequence). Trimming took 10 bases from V and 4 from J, leaving 16 bases between them. The chain's CDR3 is CANKLGEGTEAFF. The CDR3 DNA sequence: TGTGCCAACAAACTGGGGGAGGGCACTGAAGCTTTCTTT.

The chain has TRBV7-6 and TRBJ2-2, with no clear D. The germline V gene encodes CDR1 SGHVS and CDR2 FNYEAQ. The CDR3 extends over 15 amino acids. V dropped 2 bases and J dropped 4 bases, with 11 bases sitting between them. In DNA, the CDR3 is TGTGCCAGCAGCTTAAGGGCGATCTTCACCGGGGAGCTGTTTTTT. Its protein is CASSLRAIFTGELFF.

This clonotype was detected only a few times. The CDR3 region is CASRFGTGPSYEQYV. DNA for the CDR3: TGTGCAAGTCGCTTCGGGACAGGCCCTTCCTACGAGCAGTACGTC. The rearrangement joins TRBV12-2 to TRBJ2-7; the table calls TRBD1, which could not be checked here. TRBV12-2 is a recognized pseudogene. The CDR3 consists of 15 residues.

The chain couples TRBV7-9 to TRBJ1-4; the D gene is possibly TRBD1 (6 bases). This CDR3 region has 13 residues. Germline V gene sequence: CDR1 SEHNR, CDR2 FQNEAQ (reference sequence). The V end was cut by 6 bases, the J end by 5 bases, with 10 bases between. CDR3 bases: TGTGCCAGCAGGGAAACAGGGAATGAAAAACTGTTTTTT. Protein sequence: CASRETGNEKLFF.

About this clonotype: This may stem from a read error, because a much larger clone lies one nucleotide away. This CDR3 is missing its conserved last phenylalanine or tryptophan, likely due to a read error. J is TRBJ1-1 and V is TRBV7-9; the D is unclear. Looked up from germline, CDR1 is SEHNR and CDR2 is FQNEAQ (reference sequence). Trimming took 4 bases from V and 2 from J, leaving 5 bases between them. The CDR3 contains 12 residues. The CDR3 DNA sequence: TGTGCCAGCAGCTCTGAAAACACTGAAGCTTTCTCT. It encodes CASSSENTEAFS.

This clonotype was observed a handful of times. V gene TRBV6-2 or TRBV6-3 combines with J gene TRBJ2-2, with D possibly matching TRBD2 (5 bases). From germline, CDR1 is MNHEY and CDR2 SVGEGT. The CDR3 has 15 residues. V gave up 2 bases and J gave up 5 bases, with 12 bases separating them. The DNA of the CDR3 is TGTGCCAGCAGTTACGTCGGGATACAAACCGGGGAGCTGTTTTTT. Protein product: CASSYVGIQTGELFF.

The V gene is TRBV7-6, the J gene TRBJ2-7, with D possibly being TRBD1 (5 bases). V lost 1 base, J lost 2 bases, and 12 bases lay in between. This CDR3 has 15 amino acids. CDR1 and CDR2 from the germline V gene are SGHVS and FNYEAQ. The CDR3 here is CASSLVADSTYEQYF. The CDR3 nucleotides are TGTGCCAGCAGCTTAGTAGCTGACAGCACCTACGAGCAGTACTTC.

The chain recombines TRBV5-4 with TRBJ1-2; D not resolved. Per the germline V gene, CDR1 is SGHNT and CDR2 is YYREEE (reference sequence). The CDR3 loop spans 12 amino acids. Trimming cost V 4 bases and J 10 bases, with 14 bases left between them. The CDR3 DNA reads TGTGCCAGCAGCGCTGGGATACGGAACTACACCTTC. Translating it yields CASSAGIRNYTF.

Only a few counts were recorded for this clonotype. The chain carries TRBV19 and TRBJ2-2; TRBD1 matches 10 bases. Germline trimming cut 4 bases from V and 6 bases from J; bases unmatched to any gene: 14. The CDR3 covers 18 residues. Germline V gives CDR1 LNHDA, CDR2 SQIVND (reference sequence). CDR3 sequence reads: CASSRDLPGQGKSGELFF. In nucleotides, the CDR3 is TGTGCCAGTAGTAGAGATTTACCGGGACAGGGGAAGTCCGGGGAGCTGTTTTTT.